Listed below are T cell receptor beta chains from one sample, sequenced in a study of blood T cell repertoires in COVID-19. TCRdb keeps only in-frame clones here, not all; method: immunoSEQ multiplex PCR. This sample carries about 160,000 clones, around nine tenths of them seen once, and the ten largest clones take about 9.3%. Material for sequencing was peripheral blood. These receptors all stem from a woman between 70 and 85 years old with COVID-19, enrolled during active disease. Both conserved end residues are part of each CDR3. A D gene is named only where the DNA matches it firmly. Rows may omit the clone size; those that give it use once, few, many or a size class.

clone_size: -; v_call: TRBV28; j_call: TRBJ1-2; d_call: TRBD1; cdr3_aa: CASSLLSSTGTGGYGYTF
clone_size: -; v_call: TRBV28; j_call: TRBJ2-7; d_call: TRBD1; cdr3_aa: CASSPGTVSSYEQYF
clone_size: -; v_call: TRBV5-6; j_call: TRBJ2-1; d_call: -; cdr3_aa: CASSSGQLRSYNEQFF
clone_size: -; v_call: TRBV3-1/TRBV3-2; j_call: TRBJ2-7; d_call: -; cdr3_aa: CASSQGGEQYF
clone_size: -; v_call: TRBV27; j_call: TRBJ1-5; d_call: TRBD1; cdr3_aa: CASSFRASRGLSNQPQHF
clone_size: -; v_call: TRBV27; j_call: TRBJ1-5; d_call: -; cdr3_aa: CASSPRTDGSNQPQHF
clone_size: -; v_call: TRBV3-1/TRBV3-2; j_call: TRBJ2-5; d_call: -; cdr3_aa: CASSPLEGGATGETQYF
clone_size: -; v_call: TRBV28; j_call: TRBJ1-3; d_call: -; cdr3_aa: CASSLSPGTSGNTIYF
clone_size: -; v_call: TRBV19; j_call: TRBJ1-4; d_call: -; cdr3_aa: CASSDSILDEKLFF
clone_size: -; v_call: TRBV10-3; j_call: TRBJ1-2; d_call: -; cdr3_aa: CAISESAEAIYGYTF
clone_size: -; v_call: TRBV7-3; j_call: TRBJ2-3; d_call: -; cdr3_aa: CASSPNGGGVPTDTQYF
clone_size: few; v_call: TRBV28; j_call: TRBJ1-1; d_call: -; cdr3_aa: CASSLVTAGRGEAFF
clone_size: -; v_call: TRBV6-5; j_call: TRBJ1-2; d_call: TRBD1; cdr3_aa: CASSPGQGRYGYTF
clone_size: -; v_call: TRBV21-1; j_call: TRBJ1-2; d_call: -; cdr3_aa: CASSKPGQGARAVGYTF
clone_size: -; v_call: TRBV19; j_call: TRBJ1-1; d_call: -; cdr3_aa: CASTPVGGPNTEAFF
clone_size: once; v_call: TRBV12-3/TRBV12-4; j_call: TRBJ1-1; d_call: -; cdr3_aa: CASTKKGTEAFF
clone_size: -; v_call: TRBV2; j_call: TRBJ1-5; d_call: TRBD1; cdr3_aa: CASSDEGQTLNQPQHF
clone_size: -; v_call: TRBV24-1; j_call: TRBJ2-1; d_call: TRBD1; cdr3_aa: CATSDHPGQGSNEQFF
clone_size: once; v_call: TRBV2; j_call: TRBJ1-5; d_call: TRBD1; cdr3_aa: CASRTRTGRNQPQHF
clone_size: -; v_call: TRBV6-5; j_call: TRBJ2-1; d_call: -; cdr3_aa: CATGSYNEQFF
clone_size: -; v_call: TRBV27; j_call: TRBJ1-6; d_call: TRBD1; cdr3_aa: CASSKDRGGSPLHF
clone_size: -; v_call: TRBV3-1/TRBV3-2; j_call: TRBJ2-1; d_call: TRBD2; cdr3_aa: CASSPLLAGGFNEQFF
clone_size: -; v_call: TRBV28; j_call: TRBJ2-2; d_call: TRBD1; cdr3_aa: CASRSSTGFSRELFF
clone_size: -; v_call: TRBV6-2/TRBV6-3; j_call: TRBJ2-7; d_call: -; cdr3_aa: CASSTPGDGNYEQYF
clone_size: -; v_call: TRBV10-1; j_call: TRBJ1-1; d_call: -; cdr3_aa: CASSEGPDTEAFF
clone_size: -; v_call: TRBV30; j_call: TRBJ1-5; d_call: -; cdr3_aa: CAWSLSNQPQHF
clone_size: -; v_call: TRBV15; j_call: TRBJ1-1; d_call: -; cdr3_aa: CATSRDLEEEAFF
clone_size: -; v_call: TRBV6-5; j_call: TRBJ1-6; d_call: -; cdr3_aa: CASSSRDTYNSPLHF
clone_size: few; v_call: TRBV5-1; j_call: TRBJ2-7; d_call: -; cdr3_aa: CASSLEAAYEQYF
clone_size: few; v_call: TRBV18; j_call: TRBJ1-5; d_call: TRBD1; cdr3_aa: CASSPLGQENQPQHF
clone_size: -; v_call: TRBV5-1; j_call: TRBJ1-2; d_call: -; cdr3_aa: CASSLQGKDGYTF
clone_size: -; v_call: TRBV6-2/TRBV6-3; j_call: TRBJ2-5; d_call: -; cdr3_aa: CASSIPSLSRAQETQYF
clone_size: -; v_call: TRBV3-1/TRBV3-2; j_call: TRBJ1-6; d_call: -; cdr3_aa: CASSQGHTNSPLHF
clone_size: -; v_call: TRBV7-2; j_call: TRBJ2-5; d_call: TRBD2; cdr3_aa: CASSLTGTSQETQYF
clone_size: -; v_call: TRBV5-4; j_call: TRBJ1-6; d_call: -; cdr3_aa: CASSSPAGHSPLHF
clone_size: -; v_call: TRBV5-5; j_call: TRBJ2-3; d_call: TRBD2; cdr3_aa: CASSLLAGDEDTQYF
clone_size: -; v_call: TRBV27; j_call: TRBJ1-2; d_call: TRBD1; cdr3_aa: CASTRTGGLGYGYTF
clone_size: -; v_call: TRBV7-9; j_call: TRBJ1-1; d_call: -; cdr3_aa: CASSSGLIFTEAFF
clone_size: -; v_call: TRBV19; j_call: TRBJ2-7; d_call: -; cdr3_aa: CASSSQVTYEQYF